Sequencing of this TCR beta chain was carried out in a study of blood T cell repertoires in COVID-19. Study overall: Collection of acute and convalescent COVID-19 samples took place in the United States, Italy and Spain. The cDNA or gDNA used as material had been derived from T cells, B-cell-depleted T cells, or PBMCs.

In the study's own analysis: The assay estimated nucleated cells by amplifying reference gene primers. TCRdb's copy holds only in-frame clones and misses some; the assay was immunoSEQ multiplex PCR. Clonal size and the V and J genes are those of that table, whereas D and trimming came from the DNA. The sample holds 130,000 or so clones, roughly 83% seen once. The clonotype originates from a woman of 80 years or more with acute or convalescent COVID-19. Sequencing used peripheral blood.

The CDR3 sequence: CASSLTSGGTNTGELFF. In DNA, the CDR3 is TGTGCCAGCAGTCTGACTAGCGGGGGGACGAACACCGGGGAGCTGTTTTTT. V is TRBV6-6 and J is TRBJ2-2; 13 bases fit TRBD2. Trimming removed 5 bases from V and 0 bases from J; junction bases left unmatched: 3. Germline V gene data show CDR1 as MNHNY and CDR2 as SVGAGI (reference sequence). The length of the CDR3 is 17 residues.